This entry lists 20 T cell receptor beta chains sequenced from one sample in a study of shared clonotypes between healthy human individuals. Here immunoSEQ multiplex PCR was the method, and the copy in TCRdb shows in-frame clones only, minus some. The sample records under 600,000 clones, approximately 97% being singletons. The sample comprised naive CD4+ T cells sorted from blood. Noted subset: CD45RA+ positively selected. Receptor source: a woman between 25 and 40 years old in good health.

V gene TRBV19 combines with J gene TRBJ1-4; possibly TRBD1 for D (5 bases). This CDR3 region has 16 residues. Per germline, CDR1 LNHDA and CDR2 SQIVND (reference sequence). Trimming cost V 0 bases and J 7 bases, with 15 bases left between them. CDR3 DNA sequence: TGTGCCAGTAGTATAGATCGGAGGGACCCGGGTGAAAAACTGTTTTTT. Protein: CASSIDRRDPGEKLFF.

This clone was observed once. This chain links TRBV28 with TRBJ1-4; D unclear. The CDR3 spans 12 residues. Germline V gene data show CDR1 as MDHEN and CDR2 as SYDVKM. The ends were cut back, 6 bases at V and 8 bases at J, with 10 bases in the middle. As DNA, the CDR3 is TGTGCCAGCAGAGTGCCTCAGGAAAAACTGTTTTTT. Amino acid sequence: CASRVPQEKLFF.

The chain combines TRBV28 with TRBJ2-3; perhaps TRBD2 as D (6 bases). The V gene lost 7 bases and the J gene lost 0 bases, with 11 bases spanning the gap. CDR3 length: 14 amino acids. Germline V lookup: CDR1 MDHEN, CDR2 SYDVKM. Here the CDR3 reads CASNTGTSTDTQYF. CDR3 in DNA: TGTGCCAGCAATACCGGGACTAGCACAGATACGCAGTATTTT.

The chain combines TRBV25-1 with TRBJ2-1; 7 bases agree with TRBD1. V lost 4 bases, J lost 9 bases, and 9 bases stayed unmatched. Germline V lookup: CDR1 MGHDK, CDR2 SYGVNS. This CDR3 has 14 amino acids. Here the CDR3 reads CASSGIKQGSEQFF. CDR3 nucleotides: TGTGCCAGCAGTGGGATAAAACAGGGGAGTGAGCAGTTCTTC.

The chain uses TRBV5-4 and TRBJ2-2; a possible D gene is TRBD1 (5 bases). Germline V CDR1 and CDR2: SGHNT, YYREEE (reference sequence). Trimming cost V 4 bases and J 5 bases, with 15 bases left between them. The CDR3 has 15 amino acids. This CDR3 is CASSISRRQTGELFF. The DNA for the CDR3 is TGTGCCAGCAGCATATCGCGCAGACAGACCGGGGAGCTGTTTTTT.

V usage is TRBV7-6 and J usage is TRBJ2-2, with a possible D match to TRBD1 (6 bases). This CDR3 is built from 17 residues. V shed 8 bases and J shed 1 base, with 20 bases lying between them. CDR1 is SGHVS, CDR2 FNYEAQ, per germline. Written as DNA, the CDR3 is TGTGCCAGCCACAGGGAGACCGGCACTTTGAACACCGGGGAGCTGTTTTTT. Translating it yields CASHRETGTLNTGELFF. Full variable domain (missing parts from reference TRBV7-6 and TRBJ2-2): GAGVSQSPRYKVTKRGQDVALRCDPISGHVSLYWYRQALGQGPEFLTYFNYEAQQDKSGLPNDRFSAERPEGSISTLTIQRTEQRDSAMYRCASHRETGTLNTGELFFGEGSRLTVL.

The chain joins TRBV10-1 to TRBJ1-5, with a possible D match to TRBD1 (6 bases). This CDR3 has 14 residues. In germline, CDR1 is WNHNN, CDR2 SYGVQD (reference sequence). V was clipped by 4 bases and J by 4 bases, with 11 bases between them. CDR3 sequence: CASSGDRPNQPQHF. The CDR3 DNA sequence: TGCGCCAGCAGTGGCGACAGGCCTAATCAGCCCCAGCATTTT.

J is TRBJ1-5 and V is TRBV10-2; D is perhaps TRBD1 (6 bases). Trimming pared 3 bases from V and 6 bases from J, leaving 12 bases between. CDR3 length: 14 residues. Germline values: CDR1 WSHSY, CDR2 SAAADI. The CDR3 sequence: CASSEVQGVQPQHF. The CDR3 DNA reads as TGCGCCAGCAGTGAAGTACAGGGTGTTCAGCCCCAGCATTTT.

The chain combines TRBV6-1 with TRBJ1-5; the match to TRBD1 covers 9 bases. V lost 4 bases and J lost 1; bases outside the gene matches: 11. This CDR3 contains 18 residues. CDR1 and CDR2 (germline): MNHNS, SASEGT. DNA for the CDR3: TGTGCCAGCAGTGCACGACAGGGGGTATCCCTCAGCAATCAGCCCCAGCATTTT. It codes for CASSARQGVSLSNQPQHF.

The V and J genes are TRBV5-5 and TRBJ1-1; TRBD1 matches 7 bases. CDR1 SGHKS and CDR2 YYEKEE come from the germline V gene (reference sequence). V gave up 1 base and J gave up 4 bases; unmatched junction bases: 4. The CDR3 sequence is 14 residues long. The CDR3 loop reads CASSLLRDSTEAFF. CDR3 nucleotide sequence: TGTGCCAGCAGCTTGCTCCGGGACAGCACTGAAGCTTTCTTT.

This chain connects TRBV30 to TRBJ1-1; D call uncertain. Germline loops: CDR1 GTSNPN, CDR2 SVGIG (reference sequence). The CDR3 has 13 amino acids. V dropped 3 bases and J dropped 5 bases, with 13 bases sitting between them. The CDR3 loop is CAWSASGSTEAFF. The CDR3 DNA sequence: TGTGCCTGGAGCGCATCGGGGTCGACTGAAGCTTTCTTT.

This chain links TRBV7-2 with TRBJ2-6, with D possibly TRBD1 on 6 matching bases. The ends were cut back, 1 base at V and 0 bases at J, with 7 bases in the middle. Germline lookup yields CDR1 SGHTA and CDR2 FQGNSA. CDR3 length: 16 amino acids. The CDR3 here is CASSLVGGSGANVLTF. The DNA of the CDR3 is TGTGCCAGCAGCTTAGTAGGGGGCTCTGGGGCCAACGTCCTGACTTTC. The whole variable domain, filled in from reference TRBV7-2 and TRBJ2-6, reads GAGVSQSPSNKVTEKGKDVELRCDPISGHTALYWYRQSLGQGLEFLIYFQGNSAPDKSGLPSDRFSAERTGGSVSTLTIQRTQQEDSAVYLCASSLVGGSGANVLTFGAGSRLTVL.

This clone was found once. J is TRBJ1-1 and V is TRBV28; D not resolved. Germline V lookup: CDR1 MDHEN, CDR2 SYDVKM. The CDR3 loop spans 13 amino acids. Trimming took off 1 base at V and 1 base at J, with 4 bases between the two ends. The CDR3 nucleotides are TGTGCCAGCAGTTTATCAGCGAACACTGAAGCTTTCTTT. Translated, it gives CASSLSANTEAFF.

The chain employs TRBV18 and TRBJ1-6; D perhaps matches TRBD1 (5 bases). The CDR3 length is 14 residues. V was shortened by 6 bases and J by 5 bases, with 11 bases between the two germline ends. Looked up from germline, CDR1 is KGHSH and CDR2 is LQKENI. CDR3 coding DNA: TGTGCCAGCTCCCCGGGACTCGATAATTCACCCCTCCACTTT. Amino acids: CASSPGLDNSPLHF.

In DNA, the CDR3 is TGTGCCATCAGTGAGGTGGGAGCAGCGAACACCGGGGAGCTGTTTTTT. It codes for CAISEVGAANTGELFF. J is TRBJ2-2 and V is TRBV10-3, with D maybe TRBD2 (5 bases). The V end lost 2 bases, the J end lost 0 bases, and 10 bases lay between the germline ends. Germline CDR1 ENHRY, CDR2 SYGVKD. The CDR3 is made up of 16 amino acids.

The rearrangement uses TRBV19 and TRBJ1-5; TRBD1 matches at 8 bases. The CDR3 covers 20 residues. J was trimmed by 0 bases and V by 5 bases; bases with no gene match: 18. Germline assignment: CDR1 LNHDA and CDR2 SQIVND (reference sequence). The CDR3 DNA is TGTGCCAGTAGTGCGCTGTCGGTATTTGGACAGGGATTTAGCAATCAGCCCCAGCATTTT. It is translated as CASSALSVFGQGFSNQPQHF.

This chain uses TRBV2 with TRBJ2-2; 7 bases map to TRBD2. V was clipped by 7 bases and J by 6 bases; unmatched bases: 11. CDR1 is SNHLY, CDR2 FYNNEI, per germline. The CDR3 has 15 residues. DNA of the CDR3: TGTGCCAGCATCTACCGCGGGAGTAAATCCGGGGAGCTGTTTTTT. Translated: CASIYRGSKSGELFF.

CDR3 protein: CASGTALGAAGKETQYF. The CDR3 DNA follows: TGTGCTAGTGGTACGGCCTTGGGTGCTGCCGGAAAAGAGACCCAGTACTTC. The chain combines TRBV12-5 with TRBJ2-5; D is undetermined. V was trimmed by 5 bases and J by 3 bases, leaving 22 bases between them. Germline values: CDR1 LGHNT, CDR2 FRNRAP. The CDR3 spans 17 residues.

The CDR3 here is CASSTSDIAKNIQYF. The CDR3 DNA follows: TGTGCCAGCAGTACTAGCGACATAGCCAAAAACATTCAGTACTTC. The V call is TRBV27, the J call TRBJ2-4; 7 bases line up with TRBD2. V dropped 5 bases and J dropped 0; count of bases not matched to a gene: 4. Looked up from germline, CDR1 is MNHEY and CDR2 is SMNVEV (reference sequence). The CDR3 loop spans 15 amino acids.

CDR3 nucleotide sequence: TGCGCCAGCAGCCAAGAAGGGCCAGGGTATCTAGAGACCCAGTACTTC. Residues: CASSQEGPGYLETQYF. V and J are TRBV4-1 and TRBJ2-5; perhaps TRBD1 as D (5 bases). V dropped 0 bases and J dropped 4 bases, with 15 bases sitting between them. CDR3 length: 16 amino acids. Germline V lookup: CDR1 MGHRA, CDR2 YSYEKL.